Listed here are 27 T cell receptor beta chains from one sample, sequenced in a study of early T cells in non-severe SARS-CoV-2 infection. TCRdb reprocessed the 5' RACE reads with MiXCR, giving one entry per CDR3 protein. Here the sample spans some 90,000 distinct CDR3 sequences, about 15% being singletons. The sample comprised whole blood. These receptors all stem from an adult who was a healthcare worker with PCR-confirmed SARS-CoV-2 infection or an uninfected control (not recorded which).

The chain couples TRBV9 to TRBJ2-2; D is undetermined. The CDR3 has 13 amino acids. Germline CDR1 is SGDLS and CDR2 is YYNGEE. Trimming cost V 4 bases and J 3 bases, with 7 bases left between them. The CDR3 DNA follows: TGTGCCAGCAGCCTTCAGTACACCGGGGAGCTGTTTTTT. This encodes CASSLQYTGELFF.

This clonotype was detected ten times or more. The chain recombines TRBV7-9 with TRBJ1-2, with D unresolved. The CDR3 is 11 residues long. Trimming shortened V by 4 bases and J by 8 bases, and 8 bases separated the two germline ends. Germline CDR1 is SEHNR and CDR2 is FQNEAQ (reference sequence). The CDR3, as DNA: TGTGCCAGCAGCTCGAATATGGGCTACACCTTC. Translation gives CASSSNMGYTF. The whole variable domain, remainder taken from reference TRBV7-9 and TRBJ1-2, is DTGVSQNPRHKITKRGQNVTFRCDPISEHNRLYWYRQTLGQGPEFLTYFQNEAQLEKSRLLSDRFSAERPKGSFSTLEIQRTEQGDSAMYLCASSSNMGYTFGSGTRLTVV.

This rearrangement joins TRBV5-1 to TRBJ2-1; 7 nucleotides align to TRBD1. There are 15 residues in the CDR3. The germline gives CDR1 SGHRS, CDR2 YFSETQ. With V trimmed by 4 bases and J by 4 bases, 8 bases remained unmatched. CDR3 protein: CASSIGGQTYNEQFF. CDR3 coding DNA: TGCGCCAGCAGCATAGGGGGACAGACTTACAATGAGCAGTTCTTC.

This clonotype has a handful of counts. The chain uses TRBV2 and TRBJ1-5; D possibly corresponds to TRBD1 (5 bases). Per germline, CDR1 SNHLY and CDR2 FYNNEI. The CDR3 runs 14 residues. Trimming left V 6 bases short and J 5 bases short, with 14 bases between. The CDR3 region has the DNA TGTGCCAGCAGCCAAGACAGCCCCTATCAGCCCCAGCATTTT. It translates to CASSQDSPYQPQHF.

This clonotype showed up many times. Likely a read error: the CDR3 ends without its conserved phenylalanine or tryptophan. Because the CDR3's place on the DNA is in doubt, the DNA is left out and the CDR3 is given as listed by TCRdb. The V call is TRBV5-1, the J call TRBJ2-1; the D segment call TRBD1 is taken from the table without a DNA check. Germline loops: CDR1 SGHRS, CDR2 YFSETQ. Inclusive of both ends, the CDR3 amounts to 13 amino acids. CDR3 residues: CASSLDPGTHGSS.

This clonotype was counted a few times. J is TRBJ2-3 and V is TRBV4-1; 10 bases line up with TRBD1. J was trimmed by 4 bases and V by 2 bases; bases with no gene match: 6. The germline CDR1 and CDR2 sequences are MGHRA and YSYEKL. The CDR3 totals 16 residues. The CDR3 here is CASSQLDRGRADTQYF. The CDR3 coding sequence is TGCGCCAGCAGCCAACTGGACAGGGGGAGAGCAGATACGCAGTATTTT.

The CDR3 region has the DNA TGTGCCATCAGTGACTCCGGGCGGGAGGGCCGGAGCACAGATACGCAGTATTTT. This sequence encodes CAISDSGREGRSTDTQYF. This sequence joins TRBV10-3 and TRBJ2-3, with 9 bases fitting TRBD2. V shed 3 bases, J shed 0 bases, and the junction held 10 bases outside the gene matches. The CDR3 is 18 amino acids. Germline V CDR1 and CDR2: ENHRY, SYGVKD.

The chain joins TRBV12-3 or TRBV12-4 to TRBJ1-1; D is ambiguous. The CDR3 covers 12 residues. V lost 3 bases to trimming and J lost 9 bases, with 11 bases between them. The CDR3: CASSFDGEKAFF. The CDR3 DNA reads TGTGCCAGCAGTTTTGATGGGGAGAAAGCTTTCTTT.

The table lists this clonotype with many counts. V gene TRBV5-6 combines with J gene TRBJ2-2, with D uncertain. Trimming removed 4 bases at V and 1 base at J, with 5 bases between. In germline, CDR1 is SGHDT, CDR2 YYEEEE. The CDR3 sequence is 13 residues long. The CDR3 sequence is CASSRENTGELFF. The CDR3 DNA sequence: TGTGCCAGCAGCAGGGAGAACACCGGGGAGCTGTTTTTT.

This chain links TRBV28 with TRBJ2-1, with a weak D call TRBD1 (5 bases). Deletions cut 4 bases from V and 8 bases from J, with 9 bases between. The CDR3 sequence is 12 residues long. Germline V CDR1 and CDR2: MDHEN, SYDVKM. The CDR3 nucleotides are TGTGCCAGCAGTTCTAGGGGCGATGAGCAGTTCTTC. Translated: CASSSRGDEQFF. Variable domain in full (rest from reference TRBV28 and TRBJ2-1): DVKVTQSSRYLVKRTGEKVFLECVQDMDHENMFWYRQDPGLGLRLIYFSYDVKMKEKGDIPEGYSVSREKKERFSLILESASTNQTSMYLCASSSRGDEQFFGPGTRLTVL.

Only a few counts were recorded for this clonotype. CDR3 bases: TGTGCCAGCAGCTTAGGGCCCAAAAATGAGCAGTTCTTC. Translation: CASSLGPKNEQFF. The chain links TRBV7-6 to TRBJ2-1; no clear D. Germline CDR1 SGHVS, CDR2 FNYEAQ. This CDR3 spans 13 amino acids. V lost 1 base and J 7 bases, leaving 8 bases between the germline ends.

The chain recombines TRBV28 with TRBJ1-6, with 9 positions matching TRBD1. Germline V lookup: CDR1 MDHEN, CDR2 SYDVKM. This CDR3 has 19 residues. The J segment lost 0 bases and the V segment lost 5 bases, leaving 11 bases of the junction unmatched. CDR3 protein: CASSPPGQGLSSYNSPLHF. In DNA, the CDR3 is TGTGCCAGCAGTCCCCCGGGACAGGGCCTTAGCTCCTATAATTCACCCCTCCACTTT.

This clonotype was found a few times. The rearrangement joins TRBV24-1 to TRBJ2-3; D is uncertain. CDR3 length: 11 residues. Trimming removed 6 bases at V and 3 bases at J, with 3 bases between. Germline V lookup: CDR1 KGHDR, CDR2 SFDVKD. CDR3 residues: CATSTTDTQYF. CDR3 sequence (DNA): TGTGCCACCAGTACTACAGATACGCAGTATTTT.

J is TRBJ2-5 and V is TRBV5-4, with TRBD1 matching over 9 bases. Germline CDR1 SGHNT, CDR2 YYREEE (reference sequence). The J segment lost 5 bases and the V segment lost 1 base, leaving 6 bases of the junction unmatched. This CDR3 is 15 amino acids long. Here the CDR3 DNA reads TGTGCCAGCAGCTTGTCCGGGACAGGGTTTGAGACCCAGTACTTC. This sequence encodes CASSLSGTGFETQYF.

This clonotype was observed at least ten times. The gene calls are TRBV6-5 and TRBJ2-7; D not resolved. The CDR3 spans 13 residues. The germline V and J ends were trimmed by 4 bases and 4 bases, with 11 bases remaining between them. The germline V gene has CDR1 MNHEY and CDR2 SVGAGI. The CDR3 loop is CASSFGPTYEQYF. For the CDR3, the DNA is TGTGCCAGCAGTTTTGGACCTACTTACGAGCAGTACTTC.

V gene TRBV5-4 combines with J gene TRBJ1-1, with 7 bases fitting TRBD1. The CDR3 contains 14 residues. Germline loops: CDR1 SGHNT, CDR2 YYREEE (reference sequence). Losses at the gene ends were 4 bases for V and 3 bases for J; bases not matched to a gene: 6. CDR3 DNA sequence: TGTGCCAGCAGCCCGACAGGGAGGGACACTGAAGCTTTCTTT. It translates to CASSPTGRDTEAFF.

This clonotype was observed a handful of times. This sequence joins TRBV20-1 and TRBJ2-7, with 9 bases that match TRBD2. CDR3 length: 15 amino acids. The germline gives CDR1 DFQATT, CDR2 SNEGSKA (reference sequence). J gave up 3 bases and V 1 base, and 7 bases lay outside the gene matches. The CDR3: CSARALAGADYEQYF. CDR3 in DNA: TGCAGTGCTAGAGCTTTAGCGGGAGCGGACTACGAGCAGTACTTC.

This clonotype was recorded many times. V is TRBV7-9 and J is TRBJ2-1; D could derive from TRBD1 or TRBD2 (6 bases each). Trimming cost V 5 bases and J 4 bases, with 15 bases left between them. Germline V gene lookup returns CDR1 SEHNR and CDR2 FQNEAQ (reference sequence). The CDR3 has 15 residues. The DNA for the CDR3 is TGTGCCAGCAGCGGAAGGGGGGCCTTTTACAATGAGCAGTTCTTC. As protein: CASSGRGAFYNEQFF.

The V and J genes are TRBV9 and TRBJ2-1; 9 bases line up with TRBD2. The CDR3 loop spans 14 amino acids. J lost 6 bases, V lost 0 bases, and 1 base had no gene match. Germline CDR1 reads SGDLS; CDR2 reads YYNGEE. The DNA for the CDR3 is TGTGCCAGCAGCGTAGGGCGGGAGGGCAATGAGCAGTTCTTC. It yields the protein CASSVGREGNEQFF.

On this clonotype: An end of the junction differs from the germline gene, which may be a read error. The chain couples TRBV28 to TRBJ2-1, with 8 bases identical to TRBD2. Looked up from germline, CDR1 is MDHEN and CDR2 is SYDVKM. There are 11 residues in the CDR3. Here the CDR3 reads CASSTERERFF. The CDR3 nucleotides are TGTGCCAGCAGTACGGAGCGGGAGCGGTTCTTC. Full variable domain (rest looked up from reference TRBV28 and TRBJ2-1): DVKVTQSSRYLVKRTGEKVFLECVQDMDHENMFWYRQDPGLGLRLIYFSYDVKMKEKGDIPEGYSVSREKKERFSLILESASTNQTSMYLCASSTERERFFGPGTRLTVL.

This clonotype was observed a handful of times. The chain links TRBV5-1 to TRBJ1-1; D is ambiguous. Between the trimmed V and J ends, which lost 1 base and 4 bases, there was a span of 11 bases. Germline-derived CDR1 and CDR2 are SGHRS and YFSETQ. CDR3 length: 14 amino acids. The CDR3 loop reads CASSLYSASTEAFF. In DNA, the CDR3 is TGCGCCAGCAGCTTGTACAGTGCTTCCACTGAAGCTTTCTTT.

The chain has TRBV2 and TRBJ1-1, with D possibly TRBD1 on 5 matching bases. Trimming shortened V by 4 bases and J by 1 base, and 10 bases separated the two germline ends. This CDR3 spans 14 amino acids. Germline V gene data show CDR1 as SNHLY and CDR2 as FYNNEI. The CDR3 spells CASSVQGTNTEAFF. The DNA of the CDR3 is TGTGCCAGCAGTGTTCAGGGAACGAACACTGAAGCTTTCTTT.

This clonotype turned up a few times. The chain recombines TRBV2 with TRBJ2-5, with D unclear. CDR1 is SNHLY, CDR2 FYNNEI, per germline. Trimming shortened V by 8 bases and J by 5 bases, and 15 bases separated the two germline ends. The CDR3 consists of 13 residues. The CDR3 loop reads CASRLDVHETQYF. Here the CDR3 DNA reads TGTGCCAGCCGTTTGGATGTCCATGAGACCCAGTACTTC. Complete variable domain (other parts from reference TRBV2 and TRBJ2-5): EPEVTQTPSHQVTQMGQEVILRCVPISNHLYFYWYRQILGQKVEFLVSFYNNEISEKSEIFDDQFSVERPDGSNFTLKIRSTKLEDSAMYFCASRLDVHETQYFGPGTRLLVL.

This clonotype has just a few counts. V is TRBV6-2 or TRBV6-3 and J is TRBJ2-1; D perhaps matches TRBD2 (6 bases). Germline CDR1 is MNHEY and CDR2 is SVGEGT. This CDR3 is built from 18 residues. Trimming left V 8 bases short and J 0 bases short, with 23 bases between. The CDR3: CASCKAGYSRSSYNEQFF. CDR3 in DNA: TGTGCCAGCTGTAAAGCGGGCTATTCAAGAAGCTCCTACAATGAGCAGTTCTTC.

The rearrangement links TRBV12-3 or TRBV12-4 to TRBJ2-7; 10 bases map to TRBD1. V dropped 5 bases and J dropped 8; count of bases not matched to a gene: 9. This CDR3 comprises 14 residues. CDR3 nucleotide sequence: TGTGCCAGCAGTCCCGACAGGGGGCGAATACAGCAGTACTTC. This encodes CASSPDRGRIQQYF.

This clonotype showed up just a few times. This chain connects TRBV12-3 or TRBV12-4 to TRBJ2-4; 11 nucleotides match TRBD2. The CDR3 length is 16 residues. Trimming at V came to 3 bases and at J to 8 bases, leaving 9 bases not matched to a gene. CDR3 loop: CASSLRELAGVDIQYF. CDR3 nucleotides: TGTGCCAGCAGTTTGAGGGAACTAGCGGGAGTGGACATTCAGTACTTC.

The V call is TRBV20-1, the J call TRBJ2-5; D is perhaps TRBD1 or TRBD2 (5 bases each). The V end was cut by 6 bases, the J end by 9 bases, with 14 bases between. Germline V lookup: CDR1 DFQATT, CDR2 SNEGSKA (reference sequence). CDR3 size: 11 residues. CDR3 sequence reads: CSAATGTAQYF. CDR3 nucleotides: TGCAGTGCAGCAACCGGGACCGCCCAGTACTTC.